This TCR beta chain was captured in a study of circulating CD8 cells and anti-PD-1 response in melanoma. In the study overall: About 50% of the 13 melanoma patients received first-line anti-PD-1 therapy. Study-level points and caveats: Patients included both untreated and previously treated individuals. Peptide assays on expanded sorted subsets replaced tumor-based reactivity testing. Subset repertoires were largely private at M1, with under 8% shared.

Live CD3+CD8+TCRalphabeta+ cells were sorted into four subsets by PD-1 and/or TIGIT. The CDR3 spans 14 residues. The V end lost 10 bases, the J end lost 3 bases, and 19 bases lay between the germline ends. CDR1 and CDR2 (germline): MDHEN, SYDVKM. Each library started from roughly 15 ng of total RNA using the QIAseq Immune Repertoire TCR panel. TCRdb ran MiXCR on the reads and lists one entry per CDR3 protein. The table shows 200 to 300 distinct CDR3 sequences, with 4.5% to 6% occurring only once. By share of the sample, this clonotype is large. Its target is not known. This rearrangement joins TRBV28 to TRBJ2-7, with D tentatively TRBD2 (5 bases). The source was CD8+ T cells from PBMCs, collected at baseline or after one month of anti-PD-1 therapy (not recorded which). This receptor was taken from a human donor with melanoma. CDR3 sequence: CANHRGSKVYEQYF. Here the CDR3 DNA reads TGTGCCAACCACCGAGGGTCAAAGGTCTACGAGCAGTACTTC.